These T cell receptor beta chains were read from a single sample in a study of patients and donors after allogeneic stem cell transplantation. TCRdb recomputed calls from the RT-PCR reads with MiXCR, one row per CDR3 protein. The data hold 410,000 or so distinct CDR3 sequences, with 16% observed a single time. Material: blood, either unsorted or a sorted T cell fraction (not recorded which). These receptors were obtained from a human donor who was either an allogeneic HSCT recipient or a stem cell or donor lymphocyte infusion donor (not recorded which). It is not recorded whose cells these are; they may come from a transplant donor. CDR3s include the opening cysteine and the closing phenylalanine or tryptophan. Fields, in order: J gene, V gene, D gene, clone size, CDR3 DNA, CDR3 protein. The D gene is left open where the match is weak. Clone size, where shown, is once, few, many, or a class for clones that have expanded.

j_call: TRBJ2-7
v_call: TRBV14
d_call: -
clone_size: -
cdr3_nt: TGTGCCAGCAGCCAAACCCAGGGCCCCTACGAGCAGTACTTC
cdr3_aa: CASSQTQGPYEQYF

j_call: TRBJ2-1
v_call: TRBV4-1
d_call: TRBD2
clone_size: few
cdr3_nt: TGCCCCAGCAGCCACCCGGGAGGGAATGAGCAGTTCTTC
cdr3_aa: CPSSHPGGNEQFF

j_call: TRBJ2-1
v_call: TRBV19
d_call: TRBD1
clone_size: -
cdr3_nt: TGTGCCAGTAGAACGGGACAGTTTGGCAATGAGCAGTTCTTC
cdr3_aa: CASRTGQFGNEQFF

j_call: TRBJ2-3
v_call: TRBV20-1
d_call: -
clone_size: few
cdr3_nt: TGCAGTGCCAGGCTCCAGGACCTCACAGATACGCAGTATTTT
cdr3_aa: CSARLQDLTDTQYF

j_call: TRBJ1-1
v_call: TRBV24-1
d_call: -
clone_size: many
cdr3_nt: TGTGCCACCAGTGAGAATCGTAAACCACAGGTTACGGACACTGAAGCTTTCTTT
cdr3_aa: CATSENRKPQVTDTEAFF

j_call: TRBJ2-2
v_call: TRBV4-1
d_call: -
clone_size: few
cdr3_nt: TGCGCCAGCAGCCAAGACCCCTCCACCGGGGAGCTGTTTTTT
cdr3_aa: CASSQDPSTGELFF

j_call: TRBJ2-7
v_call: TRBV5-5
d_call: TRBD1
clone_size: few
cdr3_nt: TGTGCCAGCAGCTTGGGGAGGACAGGTAGATCCTACGAGCAGTACTTC
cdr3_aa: CASSLGRTGRSYEQYF

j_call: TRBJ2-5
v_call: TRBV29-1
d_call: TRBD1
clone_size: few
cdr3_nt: TGCAGCGCTAAGCGACAGGGGAAGCCGGAGACCCAGTACTTC
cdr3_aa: CSAKRQGKPETQYF

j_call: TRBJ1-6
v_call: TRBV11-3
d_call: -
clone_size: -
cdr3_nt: TGTGCCAGCAGCCCCACGATGGATGATAATTCACCCCTCCACTTT
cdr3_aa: CASSPTMDDNSPLHF

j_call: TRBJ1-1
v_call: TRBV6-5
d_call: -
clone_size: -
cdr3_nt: TGTGCCAGCAGTTACTCGAAATCAGGGATCGCGGAAGCTTTCTTT
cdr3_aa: CASSYSKSGIAEAFF

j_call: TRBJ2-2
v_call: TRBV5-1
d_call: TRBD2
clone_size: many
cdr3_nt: TGCGCCAGCAGCCTAGCAGCGGGAGACACCGGGGAGCTGTTTTTT
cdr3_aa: CASSLAAGDTGELFF

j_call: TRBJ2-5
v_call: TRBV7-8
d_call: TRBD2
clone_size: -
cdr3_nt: TGTGCCAGCAGCCCTCTAGGGACTAGCGGGAGTGAGACCCAGTACTTC
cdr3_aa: CASSPLGTSGSETQYF

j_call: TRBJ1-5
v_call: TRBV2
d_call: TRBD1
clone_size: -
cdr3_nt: TGTGCCAGCAGTGGGGACAGGCGTAATCAGCCCCAGCATTTT
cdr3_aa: CASSGDRRNQPQHF

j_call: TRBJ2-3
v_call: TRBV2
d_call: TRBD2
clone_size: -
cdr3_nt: TGTGCCAGCAAAACCCTAGCGGGGGGGTCTAATACGCAGTATTTT
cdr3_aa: CASKTLAGGSNTQYF

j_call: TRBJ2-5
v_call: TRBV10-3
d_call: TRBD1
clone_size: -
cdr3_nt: TGTGCCATCAGGGACAGGGACCAAGAGACCCAGTACTTC
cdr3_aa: CAIRDRDQETQYF

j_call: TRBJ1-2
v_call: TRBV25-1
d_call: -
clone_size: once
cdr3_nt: TGTGCCAGCAGTGATCAGCGGCCCTATGGCTACACCTTC
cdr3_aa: CASSDQRPYGYTF

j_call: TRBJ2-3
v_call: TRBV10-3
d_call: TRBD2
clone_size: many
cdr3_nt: TGTGCCATCAGTAGCGGGGGGAGAGGAGATACGCAGTATTTT
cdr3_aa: CAISSGGRGDTQYF

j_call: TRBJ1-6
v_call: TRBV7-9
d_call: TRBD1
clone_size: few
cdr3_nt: TGTGCCAGCAGCTTAGACTCGGGACAGGGAACGGGTTCACCCCTCCACTTT
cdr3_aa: CASSLDSGQGTGSPLHF

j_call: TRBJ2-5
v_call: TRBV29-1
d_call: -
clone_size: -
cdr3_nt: TGCAGCGTCTCCCTGGGGGAGACCCAGTACTTC
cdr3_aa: CSVSLGETQYF

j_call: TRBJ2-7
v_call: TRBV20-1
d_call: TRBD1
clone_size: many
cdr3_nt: TGCAGTGCTAGGCCTCGGACAGGGGGCAGATACGAGCAGTACTTC
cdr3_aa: CSARPRTGGRYEQYF

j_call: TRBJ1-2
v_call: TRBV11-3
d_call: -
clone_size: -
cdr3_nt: TGTGCCAGCAGCTTCGACCACAGGCACTATGGCTACACCTTC
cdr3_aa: CASSFDHRHYGYTF

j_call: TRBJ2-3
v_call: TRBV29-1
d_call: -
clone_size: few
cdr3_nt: TGCAGCGTTGAAGAACCCAAGGGCACAGATACGCAGTATTTT
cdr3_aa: CSVEEPKGTDTQYF

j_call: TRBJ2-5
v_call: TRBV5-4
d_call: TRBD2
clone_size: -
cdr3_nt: TGTGCCAGCAGCGTGGGACTAGCGAAAGAGACCCAGTACTTC
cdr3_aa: CASSVGLAKETQYF

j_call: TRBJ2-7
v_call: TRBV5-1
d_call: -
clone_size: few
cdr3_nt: TGCGCCAGCAGCTTGTTACAGGCTGTAGGCGAGCAGTACTTC
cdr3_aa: CASSLLQAVGEQYF

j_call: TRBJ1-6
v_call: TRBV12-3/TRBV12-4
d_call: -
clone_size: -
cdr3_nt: TGTGCCAGCAGTTCAGCGAGCTCCTATAATTCACCCCTCCACTTT
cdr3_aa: CASSSASSYNSPLHF

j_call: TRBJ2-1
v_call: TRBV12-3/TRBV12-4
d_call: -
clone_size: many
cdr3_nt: TGTGCCAGCAGCCCCAGGGGCGCTTCCTACAATGAGCAGTTCTTC
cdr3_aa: CASSPRGASYNEQFF

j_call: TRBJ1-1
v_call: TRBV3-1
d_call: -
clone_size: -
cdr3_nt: TGTGCCAGCAGCCAAAAACCGACAGAGGAGAACACTGAAGCTTTCTTT
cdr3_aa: CASSQKPTEENTEAFF

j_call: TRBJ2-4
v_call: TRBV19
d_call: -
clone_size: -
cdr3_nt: TGTGCCAGTACGGGCCCGAGGAACATTCAGTACTTC
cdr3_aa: CASTGPRNIQYF

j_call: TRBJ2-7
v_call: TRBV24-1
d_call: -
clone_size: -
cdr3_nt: TGTGCCACCAGCGATGCAGCAACCGCCTACGAGCAGTACTTC
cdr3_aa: CATSDAATAYEQYF

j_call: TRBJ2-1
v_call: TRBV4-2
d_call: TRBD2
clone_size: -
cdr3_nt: TGTGCCAGCAGCCCGACTAGCTCGAACAATGAGCAGTTCTTC
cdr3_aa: CASSPTSSNNEQFF

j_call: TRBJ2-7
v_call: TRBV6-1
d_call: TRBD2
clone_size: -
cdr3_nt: TGTGCCAGCATGGTAAATTGGGGGGGCTACGAGCAGTACTTC
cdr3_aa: CASMVNWGGYEQYF

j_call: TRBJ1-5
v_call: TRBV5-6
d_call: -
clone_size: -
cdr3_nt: TGTGCCAGCAGCTTGTTAGGGGTTAGCAATCAGCCCCAGCATTTT
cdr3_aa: CASSLLGVSNQPQHF

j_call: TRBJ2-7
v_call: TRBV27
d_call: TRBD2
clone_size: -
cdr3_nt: TGTGCCAGCAGTTTGGAGGGACTAGCGGTCTACGAGCAGTACTTC
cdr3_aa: CASSLEGLAVYEQYF

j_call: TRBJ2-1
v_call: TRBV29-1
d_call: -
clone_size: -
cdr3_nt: TGCAGCGTAACCGCGGCTAGCTCCTACAATGAGCAGTTCTTC
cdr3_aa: CSVTAASSYNEQFF

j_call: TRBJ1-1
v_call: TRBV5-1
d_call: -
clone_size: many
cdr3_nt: TGCGCCAGCAGCTTGGGAGTTGTAGCTTTCTTT
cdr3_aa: CASSLGVVAFF

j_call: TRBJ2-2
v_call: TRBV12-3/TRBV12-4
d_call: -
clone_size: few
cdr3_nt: TGTGCCAGCAGTCCGCAGGGGATAGGCACCGGGGAGCTGTTTTTT
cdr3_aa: CASSPQGIGTGELFF

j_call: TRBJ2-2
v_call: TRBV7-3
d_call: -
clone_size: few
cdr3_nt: TGTGCCAGCAGCTTGGTGGGGGGAGGCGACACCGGGGAGCTGTTTTTT
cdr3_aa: CASSLVGGGDTGELFF

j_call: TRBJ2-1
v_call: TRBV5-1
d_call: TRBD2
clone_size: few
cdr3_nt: TGCGCCAGCAGCGTGACTAGCGGGAGTAATGAGCAGTTCTTC
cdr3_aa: CASSVTSGSNEQFF

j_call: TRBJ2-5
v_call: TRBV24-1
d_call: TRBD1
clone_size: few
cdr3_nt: TGTGCCACCAGTGATTCGCGACAGGGGTCGGAGACCCAGTACTTC
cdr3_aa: CATSDSRQGSETQYF

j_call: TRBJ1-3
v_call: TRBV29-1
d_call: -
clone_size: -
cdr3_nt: TGCAGCGTTCGTCGGGGGGACGGTGGAAACACCATATATTTT
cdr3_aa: CSVRRGDGGNTIYF

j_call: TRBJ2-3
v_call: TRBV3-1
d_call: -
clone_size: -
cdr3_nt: TGTGCCAGCAGCCAAAGGGGGGGACCTTGGTTTGGTACGCAGTATTTT
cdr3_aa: CASSQRGGPWFGTQYF

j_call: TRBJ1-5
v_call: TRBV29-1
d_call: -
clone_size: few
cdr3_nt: TGCAGCGTTCAGGTGGACAGTAGCAATCAGCCCCAGCATTTT
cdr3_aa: CSVQVDSSNQPQHF

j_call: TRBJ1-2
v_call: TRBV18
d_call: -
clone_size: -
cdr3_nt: TGTGCCAGCTCACCTTCCGTTGGAGCTAACTATGGCTACACCTTC
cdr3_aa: CASSPSVGANYGYTF

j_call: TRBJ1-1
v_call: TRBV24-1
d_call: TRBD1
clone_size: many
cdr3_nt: TGTGCCACCAGTGATCCACGACAGGGAGACACTGAAGCTTTCTTT
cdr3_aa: CATSDPRQGDTEAFF

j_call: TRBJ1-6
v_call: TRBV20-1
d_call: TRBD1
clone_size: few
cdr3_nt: TGCAGTGCCCGCCGGGACAGACAATATAATTCACCCCTCCACTTT
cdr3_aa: CSARRDRQYNSPLHF

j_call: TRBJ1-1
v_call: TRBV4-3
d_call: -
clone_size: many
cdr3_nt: TGCGCCAGCAGCCAAGATCGGGGTGAAGCTTTCTTT
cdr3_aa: CASSQDRGEAFF

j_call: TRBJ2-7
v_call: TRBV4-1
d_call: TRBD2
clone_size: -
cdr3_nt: TGCGCCAGCAGCCAGCAGACTAGCGGCCACTTGGAGCAGTACTTC
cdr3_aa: CASSQQTSGHLEQYF

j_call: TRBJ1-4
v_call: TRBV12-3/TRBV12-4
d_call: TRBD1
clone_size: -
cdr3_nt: TGTGCCAGCAGCTTCCGATCCGGGACAGGGAACGAAAAACTGTTTTTT
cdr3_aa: CASSFRSGTGNEKLFF

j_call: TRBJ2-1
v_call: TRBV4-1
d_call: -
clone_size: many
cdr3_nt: TGCGCCAGCAGCCAAGATTTGGCGACCGTGTCGGATGAGCAGTTCTTC
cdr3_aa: CASSQDLATVSDEQFF

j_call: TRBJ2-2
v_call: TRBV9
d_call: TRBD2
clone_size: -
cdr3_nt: TGTGCCAGCAGCGTAGGAGGGAGGGATCCCGGGGAGCTGTTTTTT
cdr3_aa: CASSVGGRDPGELFF

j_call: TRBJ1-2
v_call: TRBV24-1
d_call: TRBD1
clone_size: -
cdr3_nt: TGTGCCACTACACCCGGGACAGGGCGATACACCTTC
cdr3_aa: CATTPGTGRYTF

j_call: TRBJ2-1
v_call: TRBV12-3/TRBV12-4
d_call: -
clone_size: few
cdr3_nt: TGTGCCAGCAGTTTATTCGGTAGGGGGTACAATGAGCAGTTCTTC
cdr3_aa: CASSLFGRGYNEQFF

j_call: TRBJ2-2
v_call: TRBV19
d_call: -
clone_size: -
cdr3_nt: TGTGCCAGTACCCTTAGTGGCTCTAATTCGAACACCGGGGAGCTGTTTTTT
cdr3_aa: CASTLSGSNSNTGELFF

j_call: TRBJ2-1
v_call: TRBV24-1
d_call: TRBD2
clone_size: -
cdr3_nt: TGTGCCACCAGTGATCCCGGGACTAGCGACGACAATGAGCAGTTCTTC
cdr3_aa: CATSDPGTSDDNEQFF